The clone carrying this T cell receptor (beta chain) has at least ten counts. Its matching antigen is unknown. All patients reached thyroid surgery having received no treatment beforehand. These data originate in a study of metastatic and nonmetastatic thyroid tumors. Looking at the study overall: The comparison covered peripheral blood and tumor or nodule tissue in malignant and benign thyroid patients.

General study points: Within blood and tumor, benign nodules reportedly had significantly lower TCR beta diversity than malignant thyroid tumors did.

The CDR3 has 13 residues. Looked up from germline, CDR1 is SGHAT and CDR2 is FQNNGV. V lost 1 base and J 1 base, leaving 3 bases between the germline ends. Original handling: Building a distant-metastasis classifier for papillary thyroid cancer drew on CDR3 differences across clinicopathological groups. Via MiXCR, TCRdb re-called the PCR reads. TCRdb's processing, not the study's, gives the V and J calls here. The sample has over 15,000 clones; about 27% are singletons. V is TRBV11-2 and J is TRBJ2-3; D remains ambiguous. Material for sequencing was tumor tissue. The clonotype was recovered from a female donor with papillary thyroid cancer or a benign thyroid nodule (not recorded which). Some clones in this sample may be carry-over from other donors' samples. CDR3 DNA sequence: TGTGCCAGCAGCTTAGCGGGCACAGATACGCAGTATTTT. It yields the protein CASSLAGTDTQYF.